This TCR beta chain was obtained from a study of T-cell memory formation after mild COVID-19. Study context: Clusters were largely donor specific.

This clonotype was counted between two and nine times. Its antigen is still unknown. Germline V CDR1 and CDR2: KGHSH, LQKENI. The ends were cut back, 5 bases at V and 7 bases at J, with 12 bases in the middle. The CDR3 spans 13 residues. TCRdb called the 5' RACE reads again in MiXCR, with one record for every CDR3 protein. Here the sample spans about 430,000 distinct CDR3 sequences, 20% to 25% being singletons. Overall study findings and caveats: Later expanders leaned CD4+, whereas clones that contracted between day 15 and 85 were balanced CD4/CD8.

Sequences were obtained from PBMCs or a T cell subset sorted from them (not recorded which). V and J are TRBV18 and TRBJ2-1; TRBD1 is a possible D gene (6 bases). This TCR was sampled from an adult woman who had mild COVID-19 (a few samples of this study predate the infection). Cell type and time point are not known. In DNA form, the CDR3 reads TGTGCCAGCTCAGGACAGCCCGGTAATGAGCAGTTCTTC. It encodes CASSGQPGNEQFF.